Listed below are T cell receptor beta chains from one sample, sequenced in a study of spatial heterogeneity in lung cancer. Each CDR3 protein gets one entry after TCRdb re-called the 5' RACE reads with MiXCR. Altogether some 34,000 distinct CDR3 sequences are present, about 7% being singletons, with the ten largest covering about 30%. The sequenced sample was PBMCs, obtained at surgery. Receptors were obtained from a female donor with early-stage non-small cell lung cancer. Both conserved end residues are part of each CDR3. D genes are given only for firm matches. Expanded clones get a size class; other rows say once, few or many, or leave the size out.

>.|TRBV25-1|TRBJ2-5|few
CASSDWDQGETQYF
TGTGCCAGCAGTGATTGGGACCAGGGAGAGACCCAGTACTTC
>.|TRBV4-2|TRBJ2-5|many
CASSQDLAGVQETQYF
TGTGCCAGCAGCCAAGATTTGGCAGGGGTCCAAGAGACCCAGTACTTC
>TRBD2|TRBV6-1|TRBJ2-1|many
CASARTSGGGYNEQFF
TGTGCCAGCGCAAGGACTAGCGGGGGGGGCTACAATGAGCAGTTCTTC
>.|TRBV6-2/TRBV6-3|TRBJ2-2|many
CASSKGVLAGELFF
TGTGCCAGCAGTAAGGGAGTATTGGCCGGGGAGCTGTTTTTT
>TRBD1|TRBV5-1|TRBJ2-7|many
CASSRERGQGVHEQYF
TGCGCCAGCAGCCGGGAGCGGGGACAGGGGGTCCACGAGCAGTACTTC
>.|TRBV19|TRBJ1-1|few
CGSGQGNSVAFF
TGTGGCAGCGGGCAGGGTAATTCTGTAGCTTTCTTT
>TRBD1|TRBV4-1|TRBJ1-1|few
CASSPGQGLNTEAFF
TGCGCCAGCAGCCCAGGACAGGGTTTGAACACTGAAGCTTTCTTT
>.|TRBV30|TRBJ2-7|medium-sized
CAWSGQGYEQYF
TGTGCCTGGAGCGGCCAGGGGTACGAGCAGTACTTC
>TRBD2|TRBV29-1|TRBJ2-3|many
CSVVGLAGGGTDTQYF
TGCAGCGTTGTAGGCCTAGCGGGAGGAGGCACAGATACGCAGTATTTT
>TRBD1|TRBV6-2/TRBV6-3|TRBJ2-6|.
CASSRGQGTSGANVLTF
TGTGCCAGCAGTCGGGGACAGGGGACGTCTGGGGCCAACGTCCTGACTTTC
>.|TRBV28|TRBJ2-1|many
CASTAGRTSSYNEQFF
TGTGCCAGCACCGCCGGGCGGACGAGCTCCTACAATGAGCAGTTCTTC
>.|TRBV11-2|TRBJ2-5|.
CASSLSTLGTQETQYF
TGTGCCAGCAGCTTATCTACTTTGGGGACTCAAGAGACCCAGTACTTC
>TRBD1|TRBV11-2|TRBJ1-1|.
CASSFRYRGNTGENSEAFF
TGTGCCAGCAGCTTTAGATACAGGGGAAATACGGGGGAGAATTCTGAAGCTTTCTTT
>.|TRBV20-1|TRBJ2-1|many
CSASQGVLYNEQFF
TGCAGTGCTAGCCAGGGAGTTCTCTACAATGAGCAGTTCTTC
>.|TRBV18|TRBJ1-3|.
CASSPSATSSGNTIYF
TGTGCCAGCTCACCCTCAGCTACGAGCTCTGGAAACACCATATATTTT
>TRBD2|TRBV6-6|TRBJ2-1|many
CASSKLADNEQFF
TGTGCCAGCAGCAAGCTAGCGGACAATGAGCAGTTCTTC
>.|TRBV6-6|TRBJ2-3|few
CASSSPEAGTDTQYF
TGTGCCAGCAGTTCCCCCGAGGCGGGCACAGATACGCAGTATTTT
>.|TRBV5-1|TRBJ2-1|few
CASSVQGGSYNEQFF
TGCGCCAGCAGTGTTCAGGGAGGCTCCTACAATGAGCAGTTCTTC